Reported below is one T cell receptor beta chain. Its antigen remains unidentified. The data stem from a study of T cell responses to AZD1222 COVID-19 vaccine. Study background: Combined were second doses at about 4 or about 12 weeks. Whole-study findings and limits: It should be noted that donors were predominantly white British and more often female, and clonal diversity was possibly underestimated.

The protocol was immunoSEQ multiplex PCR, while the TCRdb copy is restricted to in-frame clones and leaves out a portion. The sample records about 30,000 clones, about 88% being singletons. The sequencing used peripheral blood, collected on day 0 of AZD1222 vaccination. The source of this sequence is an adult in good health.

CDR3 amino acids: CASSGTPSNYGYTF. DNA of the CDR3: TGTGCCAGCAGTGGGACCCCCAGCAACTATGGCTACACCTTC. V and J are TRBV2 and TRBJ1-2; no clear D. The CDR3 loop spans 14 amino acids. Germline V lookup: CDR1 SNHLY, CDR2 FYNNEI. Trimming cost V 4 bases and J 2 bases, with 11 bases left between them.